This T cell receptor (beta chain) appears in the sequencing data of a study of T-cell memory formation after mild COVID-19. At the level of the study: TCR clusters mostly belonged to single donors.

General observations from the study: CD4/CD8 balance held among clones contracting day 15 to 85, and later expanders leaned CD4+. The CD4+ clones that contracted clustered mainly within CM and EM, and the CD8+ clones concentrated in EMRA.

TCR alpha and TCR beta cDNA libraries carrying sample barcodes and UMIs were produced by 5'RACE using constant-segment primers. Each CDR3 protein is one row after TCRdb ran MiXCR on the 5' RACE reads. In the table there are approximately 260,000 distinct CDR3 sequences, about 16% of which are singletons. Note on this clonotype: The antigen remains unidentified.

This CDR3 has 15 amino acids. Per the germline V gene, CDR1 is SGHTA and CDR2 is FQGNSA. V was pared by 5 bases and J by 6 bases, with 16 bases between. This receptor was obtained from a man aged 18 to 30 who had mild COVID-19 (a few samples of this study predate the infection). Cell type and time point are not known. Specimen: PBMCs or a T cell subset sorted from them (not recorded which). The chain employs TRBV7-2 and TRBJ2-2, with D maybe TRBD2 (6 bases). The CDR3 loop is CASSVPSGLSGELFF. DNA of the CDR3: TGTGCCAGCAGCGTACCAAGCGGGTTATCCGGGGAGCTGTTTTTT. The whole variable domain, remainder taken from reference TRBV7-2 and TRBJ2-2, is GAGVSQSPSNKVTEKGKDVELRCDPISGHTALYWYRQSLGQGLEFLIYFQGNSAPDKSGLPSDRFSAERTGGSVSTLTIQRTQQEDSAVYLCASSVPSGLSGELFFGEGSRLTVL.